This record looks at one T cell receptor beta chain sequence and its context. Trimming pared 2 bases from V and 0 bases from J, leaving 8 bases between. The CDR3 length is 15 residues. Germline V lookup: CDR1 SGHDN, CDR2 FVKESK. Profiled with immunoSEQ multiplex PCR; TCRdb holds only in-frame clones, not every one. The sample yields tens of thousands of clones, 93% seen once. The data stem from a study of T cell changes during pregnancy in multiple sclerosis. The V and J genes are TRBV14 and TRBJ2-1, with D unclear. This clonotype was obtained from a female donor with multiple sclerosis, enrolled in a pregnancy study. The material sequenced was peripheral blood, taken in the second trimester of pregnancy. CDR3 nucleotide sequence: TGTGCCAGCAGCCAACAGGTGAGCTCCTACAATGAGCAGTTCTTC. Encoded protein: CASSQQVSSYNEQFF. The full variable domain, completed using reference TRBV14 and TRBJ2-1, is EAGVTQFPSHSVIEKGQTVTLRCDPISGHDNLYWYRRVMGKEIKFLLHFVKESKQDESGMPNNRFLAERTGGTYSTLKVQPAELEDSGVYFCASSQQVSSYNEQFFGPGTRLTVL.